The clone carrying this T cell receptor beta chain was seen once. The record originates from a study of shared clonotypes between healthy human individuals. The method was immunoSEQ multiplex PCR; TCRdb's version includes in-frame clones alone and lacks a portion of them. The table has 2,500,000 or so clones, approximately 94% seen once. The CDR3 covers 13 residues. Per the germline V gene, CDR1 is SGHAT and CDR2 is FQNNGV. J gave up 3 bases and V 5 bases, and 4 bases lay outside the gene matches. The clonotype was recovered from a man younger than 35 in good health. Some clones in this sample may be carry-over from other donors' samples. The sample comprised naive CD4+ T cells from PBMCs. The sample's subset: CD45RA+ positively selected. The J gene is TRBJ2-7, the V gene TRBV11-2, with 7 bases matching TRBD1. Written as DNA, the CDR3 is TGTGCCAGCAGCATCCGGGACAGCTACGAGCAGTACTTC. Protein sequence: CASSIRDSYEQYF.